Sequencing of this T cell receptor beta chain was carried out in a study of OX40 agonist ivuxolimab in advanced cancers. This table comes from immunoSEQ multiplex PCR, and its TCRdb copy is limited to in-frame clones, with some not included. The table includes 80,000 to 100,000 clones, roughly 87% detected once. Systemic immunosuppression or autoimmune disease history was grounds to exclude patients. General observations from the study: Nonresponders included some who also had low normalized T-cell clonal expansion.

Germline CDR1 and CDR2: KGHSY and FQNENV. The V gene lost 3 bases and the J gene lost 4 bases, with 10 bases spanning the gap. The CDR3 extends over 14 amino acids. In regard to this clone: The antigen is undetermined.

This specimen was CD4+ or CD8+ T cells sorted from blood, taken in a trial of the OX40 agonist ivuxolimab. The receptor comes from an adult with an advanced solid tumor such as melanoma, head and neck, liver or kidney cancer. The V and J genes are TRBV16 and TRBJ2-4, with D tentatively TRBD1 (6 bases). In DNA form, the CDR3 reads TGTGCCAGCAGCCACGCCGGACAGAAAAACATTCAGTACTTC. Amino acids: CASSHAGQKNIQYF.